These 31 T cell receptor beta chains were sequenced from one sample in a study of shared clonotypes between healthy human individuals. The assay was immunoSEQ multiplex PCR, and TCRdb's table has in-frame clones only and misses some. The sample gives millions of clones, just over 90% of which show up once; under 0.45% is in the top ten. The sample consisted of naive CD4+ T cells from PBMCs. Subset defined: CD45RA+ positively selected. Receptors were obtained from a man younger than 35 in good health. Some clones in this sample may be carry-over from other donors' samples.

This clone appeared once. The chain carries TRBV7-3 and TRBJ2-5; D gene ambiguous. This CDR3 is 13 amino acids long. Per the germline V gene, CDR1 is SGHTA and CDR2 is FQGTGA. The V end was cut by 5 bases, the J end by 7 bases, with 14 bases between. The CDR3 DNA reads as TGTGCCAGCAGCACCAACTCGGTGGGGACCCAGTACTTC. This codes for CASSTNSVGTQYF.

The CDR3 DNA sequence: TGTGCCAGCACCCGACAGGGTCGAGGAAACACCATATATTTT. This encodes CASTRQGRGNTIYF. The rearrangement joins TRBV11-2 to TRBJ1-3; 7 nucleotides agree with TRBD1. The CDR3 is 14 residues long. Trimming removed 7 bases from V and 4 bases from J; junction bases left unmatched: 7. Germline V gene lookup returns CDR1 SGHAT and CDR2 FQNNGV.

J is TRBJ2-7 and V is TRBV5-4, with D perhaps matching TRBD1 or TRBD2 (5 bases each). The germline V gene has CDR1 SGHNT and CDR2 YYREEE (reference sequence). The CDR3 has 15 residues. The V and J ends lost 2 bases and 2 bases respectively, with 14 bases between them. The CDR3 bases are TGTGCCAGCAGCTTCCCCGGGACGCAAACCTACGAGCAGTACTTC. Its protein product is CASSFPGTQTYEQYF.

The chain has TRBV19 and TRBJ2-6; 7 bases line up with TRBD2. The CDR3 loop spans 15 amino acids. The junction had 5 bases not matched to a gene; V was cut back by 7 bases and J by 2 bases. CDR1 and CDR2 from the germline V gene are LNHDA and SQIVND (reference sequence). CDR3 sequence reads: CASIEGRAGANVLTF. The DNA of the CDR3 is TGTGCCAGTATAGAGGGGAGGGCTGGGGCCAACGTCCTGACTTTC.

V gene TRBV14 combines with J gene TRBJ2-1, with D maybe TRBD1 (6 bases). The germline V gene has CDR1 SGHDN and CDR2 FVKESK. The length of the CDR3 is 13 residues. The V end was cut by 8 bases, the J end by 7 bases, with 15 bases between. The CDR3: CASLGSRGNEQFF. The CDR3 coding sequence is TGTGCCAGCCTCGGATCCAGGGGAAATGAGCAGTTCTTC.

The genes are TRBV30 and TRBJ1-1, with a possible D match to TRBD1 (5 bases). Germline CDR1 is GTSNPN and CDR2 is SVGIG (reference sequence). The CDR3 totals 13 residues. Trimming removed 5 bases at V and 1 base at J, with 11 bases between. The CDR3 DNA sequence: TGTGCCTGGGGGGGGGTCCCGAACACTGAAGCTTTCTTT. It is translated as CAWGGVPNTEAFF.

The rearrangement joins TRBV4-2 to TRBJ2-1, with 12 bases matching TRBD2. With 3 bases clipped from V and 4 bases from J, the junction kept 7 bases outside the gene matches. This CDR3 is built from 17 residues. The V gene's germline CDR1 is LGHNA and CDR2 YNFKEQ. The CDR3 DNA sequence: TGTGCCAGCAGCCACCTAGCGGGAGGGCCTAGTTACAATGAGCAGTTCTTC. Translating gives CASSHLAGGPSYNEQFF.

The rearrangement uses TRBV28 and TRBJ2-7; TRBD1 matches at 7 bases. V was clipped by 5 bases and J by 6 bases; unmatched bases: 16. CDR1 and CDR2 (germline): MDHEN, SYDVKM. The CDR3 sequence is 16 residues long. CDR3 nucleotide sequence: TGTGCCAGCAGTCCGGGACAGTATTTGAATCGGGGCGAGCAGTACTTC. Its translation is CASSPGQYLNRGEQYF. Full variable domain (rest looked up from reference TRBV28 and TRBJ2-7): DVKVTQSSRYLVKRTGEKVFLECVQDMDHENMFWYRQDPGLGLRLIYFSYDVKMKEKGDIPEGYSVSREKKERFSLILESASTNQTSMYLCASSPGQYLNRGEQYFGPGTRLTVT.

The V gene is TRBV6-1, the J gene TRBJ2-7; the D gene is possibly TRBD1 (6 bases). With 3 bases removed from V and 2 bases from J, the gap between germline ends came to 20 bases. Germline V CDR1 and CDR2: MNHNS, SASEGT. The CDR3 consists of 17 residues. The CDR3 here is CASSDNYRAGVAYEQYF. CDR3 in DNA: TGTGCCAGCAGTGATAACTACAGGGCCGGGGTTGCCTACGAGCAGTACTTC.

The chain combines TRBV29-1 with TRBJ1-5, with D perhaps matching TRBD1 (6 bases). Per germline, CDR1 SQVTM and CDR2 ANQGSEA. The CDR3 loop spans 13 amino acids. V gave up 6 bases and J gave up 4 bases, with 13 bases separating them. The CDR3 sequence is CSVKGGFNQPQHF. DNA for the CDR3: TGCAGCGTCAAGGGGGGGTTTAATCAGCCCCAGCATTTT.

The J gene is TRBJ2-7, the V gene TRBV18, with 9 bases that match TRBD1. The length of the CDR3 is 14 residues. Germline values: CDR1 KGHSH, CDR2 LQKENI. Losses at the gene ends were 4 bases for V and 6 bases for J; bases not matched to a gene: 7. The CDR3 nucleotides read TGTGCCAGCTCACTGGGACAGGGTCTTATCGAGCAGTACTTC. It encodes CASSLGQGLIEQYF.

V is TRBV7-3 and J is TRBJ2-3; 7 nucleotides align to TRBD2. From germline, CDR1 is SGHTA and CDR2 FQGTGA. The V gene end was trimmed by 6 bases and the J gene end by 4 bases; junction bases not matched to a gene: 4. There are 13 residues in the CDR3. This CDR3 is CASSRLAADTQYF. The CDR3 bases are TGTGCCAGCAGTCGTCTAGCGGCAGATACGCAGTATTTT.

This clone showed up just once. This chain connects TRBV7-3 to TRBJ2-7; weak D call: TRBD1 (6 bases). The CDR3 extends over 13 amino acids. CDR1 and CDR2 (germline): SGHTA, FQGTGA. Trimming took off 7 bases at V and 5 bases at J, with 15 bases between the two ends. The CDR3 here is CASTPGAGDEQYF. CDR3 nucleotides: TGTGCCAGCACTCCAGGGGCTGGGGACGAGCAGTACTTC.

This clone was found once. J is TRBJ2-2 and V is TRBV6-4; D gene unclear. The V and J ends lost 4 bases and 5 bases respectively, with 8 bases between them. This CDR3 spans 13 amino acids. Germline CDR1 reads MRHNA; CDR2 reads SNTAGT. This chain's CDR3 is CASSVSPTGELFF. CDR3 DNA sequence: TGTGCCAGCAGTGTCTCCCCGACCGGGGAGCTGTTTTTT.

V is TRBV28 and J is TRBJ2-7; tentatively, D is TRBD2 (6 bases). This CDR3 has 15 amino acids. V was shortened by 2 bases and J by 6 bases, with 17 bases between the two germline ends. Germline V gene lookup returns CDR1 MDHEN and CDR2 SYDVKM. The CDR3 nucleotides are TGTGCCAGCAGTTTACCCGGGAGCCTCTCCCCCGAGCAGTACTTC. Its translation is CASSLPGSLSPEQYF.

The chain links TRBV5-1 to TRBJ2-1, with TRBD2 matching over 8 bases. Germline lookup yields CDR1 SGHRS and CDR2 YFSETQ. The CDR3 has 20 residues. V shed 1 base and J 0 bases; nucleotides not matched to a gene: 15. The CDR3 protein is CASSLPPPGGIKSSYNEQFF. CDR3 sequence (DNA): TGCGCCAGCAGCTTGCCCCCTCCGGGAGGGATAAAAAGCTCCTACAATGAGCAGTTCTTC.

The CDR3 reads CASSFLQGASTDTQYF. Here the CDR3 DNA reads TGTGCCAGCAGCTTTCTACAGGGGGCTAGTACAGATACGCAGTATTTT. The chain employs TRBV11-2 and TRBJ2-3, with 9 positions matching TRBD1. Losses at the gene ends were 3 bases for V and 3 bases for J; bases not matched to a gene: 7. This CDR3 comprises 16 residues. CDR1 is SGHAT and CDR2 is FQNNGV in the germline V gene. The variable domain in full, completed from reference TRBV11-2 and TRBJ2-3, reads EAGVAQSPRYKIIEKRQSVAFWCNPISGHATLYWYQQILGQGPKLLIQFQNNGVVDDSQLPKDRFSAERLKGVDSTLKIQPAKLEDSAVYLCASSFLQGASTDTQYFGPGTRLTVL.

The chain links TRBV5-5 to TRBJ1-4; 9 nucleotides align to TRBD1. J lost 7 bases, V lost 4 bases, and 8 bases had no gene match. The length of the CDR3 is 15 residues. Germline loops: CDR1 SGHKS, CDR2 YYEKEE (reference sequence). The CDR3 nucleotides are TGTGCCAGCAGCCTGGAGGACAGGGGCGTTGAAAAACTGTTTTTT. Translation: CASSLEDRGVEKLFF.

The chain joins TRBV5-4 to TRBJ1-2; 8 nucleotides line up with TRBD1. The germline V gene encodes CDR1 SGHNT and CDR2 YYREEE (reference sequence). The CDR3 contains 14 residues. V shed 3 bases and J 4 bases; nucleotides not matched to a gene: 5. The CDR3 nucleotides are TGTGCCAGCAGCTCCTCGGACAGGGTCTATGGCTACACCTTC. It encodes CASSSSDRVYGYTF.

The rearrangement uses TRBV4-2 and TRBJ2-7; possible D gene TRBD1, 6 bases. CDR1 is LGHNA, CDR2 YNFKEQ, per germline. With 5 bases removed from V and 2 bases from J, the gap between germline ends came to 16 bases. The CDR3 spans 15 residues. CDR3 sequence reads: CASSIRPGTTYEQYF. As DNA, the CDR3 is TGTGCCAGCAGCATCCGACCCGGGACAACCTACGAGCAGTACTTC.

V gene TRBV19 combines with J gene TRBJ2-5, with 7 bases fitting TRBD2. Germline V gene lookup returns CDR1 LNHDA and CDR2 SQIVND (reference sequence). V shed 6 bases and J 5 bases; nucleotides not matched to a gene: 6. CDR3 length: 13 residues. Here the CDR3 reads CASSGRLRETQYF. The CDR3, as DNA: TGTGCCAGTAGCGGGAGGCTCAGGGAGACCCAGTACTTC.

The chain employs TRBV27 and TRBJ1-1, with D perhaps matching TRBD1 (6 bases). There are 14 residues in the CDR3. Germline CDR1 MNHEY, CDR2 SMNVEV (reference sequence). V was cut by 6 bases and J by 2 bases, with 13 bases left in between. The CDR3 here is CASSEAGANTEAFF. In DNA form, the CDR3 reads TGTGCCAGCAGCGAGGCAGGGGCTAACACTGAAGCTTTCTTT.

This clone is a singleton in its sample. The chain uses TRBV19 and TRBJ1-3; possibly TRBD1 for D (6 bases). Germline CDR1 and CDR2: LNHDA and SQIVND (reference sequence). Trimming took off 5 bases at V and 0 bases at J, with 14 bases between the two ends. CDR3 size: 16 residues. The CDR3 sequence: CASSAETGLSGNTIYF. Written as DNA, the CDR3 is TGTGCCAGTAGTGCTGAGACAGGCCTCTCTGGAAACACCATATATTTT. Full variable domain (remainder filled in from reference TRBV19 and TRBJ1-3): DGGITQSPKYLFRKEGQNVTLSCEQNLNHDAMYWYRQDPGQGLRLIYYSQIVNDFQKGDIAEGYSVSREKKESFPLTVTSAQKNPTAFYLCASSAETGLSGNTIYFGEGSWLTVV.

This clone has a single count. The chain employs TRBV28 and TRBJ2-5; the match to TRBD1 covers 9 bases. V lost 5 bases and J lost 5; bases outside the gene matches: 12. The germline CDR1 and CDR2 sequences are MDHEN and SYDVKM. The CDR3 has 16 amino acids. The CDR3 protein is CASSLIGTGQGETQYF. The CDR3 coding sequence is TGTGCCAGCAGTCTCATCGGGACAGGGCAGGGCGAGACCCAGTACTTC.

Remarks on this clone: Additional DNA sequences in this sample encode the identical CDR3. The chain uses TRBV7-2 and TRBJ2-7, with no clear D. The CDR3 has 14 amino acids. Germline CDR1 SGHTA, CDR2 FQGNSA. The V gene lost 0 bases and the J gene lost 2 bases, with 8 bases spanning the gap. The CDR3 sequence is CASSLAGQTYEQYF. CDR3 in DNA: TGTGCCAGCAGCTTAGCCGGTCAGACCTACGAGCAGTACTTC.

To note about this clone: This CDR3 is also generated by other DNA sequences in the sample. The chain uses TRBV5-1 and TRBJ2-5; no clear D. V lost 1 base to trimming and J lost 1 base, with 8 bases between them. In germline, CDR1 is SGHRS, CDR2 YFSETQ. The CDR3 is made up of 14 amino acids. CDR3: CASSLFGLQETQYF. The CDR3 bases are TGCGCCAGCAGCTTGTTCGGGCTCCAAGAGACCCAGTACTTC.

V usage is TRBV18 and J usage is TRBJ2-7, with D possibly being TRBD2 (6 bases). Looked up from germline, CDR1 is KGHSH and CDR2 is LQKENI. This CDR3 is built from 14 residues. V was clipped by 6 bases and J by 7 bases, with 19 bases between them. The CDR3 sequence: CASSRPRSGGEQYF. The CDR3 region has the DNA TGTGCCAGCTCCCGACCCCGGTCCGGAGGGGAGCAGTACTTC.

As for this clone: The same CDR3 can be traced to other DNA sequences in this sample. J is TRBJ2-7 and V is TRBV29-1; 9 nucleotides match TRBD1. This CDR3 has 14 amino acids. Trimming took 3 bases from V and 4 from J; bases not matched to a gene: 7. Looked up from germline, CDR1 is SQVTM and CDR2 is ANQGSEA. CDR3 DNA sequence: TGCAGCGTTGATCCAGGACAGGGGTCTTACGAGCAGTACTTC. This codes for CSVDPGQGSYEQYF.

The gene calls are TRBV6-6 and TRBJ1-1, with a tentative D call TRBD1 (5 bases). The CDR3 length is 14 residues. Germline V gives CDR1 MNHNY, CDR2 SVGAGI (reference sequence). V lost 2 bases to trimming and J lost 6 bases, with 13 bases between them. CDR3 nucleotides: TGTGCCAGCAGTTACAGACGGGGGACCGCTGAAGCTTTCTTT. Amino acid sequence: CASSYRRGTAEAFF.

A remark on this clone: In the same sample, other DNA sequences code for this CDR3. This sequence joins TRBV2 and TRBJ1-2; the D is unclear. The V gene lost 1 base and the J gene lost 7 bases, with 13 bases spanning the gap. Germline CDR1 reads SNHLY; CDR2 reads FYNNEI. CDR3 length: 14 amino acids. CDR3 nucleotides: TGTGCCAGCAGTGAAGGCCGAGGGCCCGGTGGCTACACCTTC. Residues: CASSEGRGPGGYTF.

The chain links TRBV5-1 to TRBJ2-7; tentatively, D is TRBD1 (6 bases). Looked up from germline, CDR1 is SGHRS and CDR2 is YFSETQ. This CDR3 has 14 residues. V lost 4 bases to trimming and J lost 2 bases, with 13 bases between them. CDR3 sequence reads: CASSRGHRTYEQYF. The DNA of the CDR3 is TGCGCCAGCAGCCGGGGACACCGGACCTACGAGCAGTACTTC.